These 4 T cell receptor beta chains originate from one sample sequenced in a study of cytomegalovirus exposure and HLA in healthy donors. Primers included in the PCR were 60 Vbeta and 13 Jbeta primers. Profiling relied on immunoSEQ multiplex PCR, and the TCRdb table lists in-frame clones only, not all of them. Among roughly 200,000 clones listed, roughly 85% were seen once. Sequenced: PBMCs. Source of these receptors: a woman aged 45 to 65 in good health and CMV-seronegative.

V usage is TRBV27 and J usage is TRBJ1-3; D is perhaps TRBD1 (6 bases). The CDR3 length is 14 residues. Germline V gene data show CDR1 as MNHEY and CDR2 as SMNVEV (reference sequence). The ends were cut back, 6 bases at V and 4 bases at J, with 13 bases in the middle. The CDR3 DNA is TGTGCCAGCAGGGCACAGGGTATGGGAAACACCATATATTTT. Encoded protein: CASRAQGMGNTIYF.

V and J are TRBV7-9 and TRBJ1-3; possibly TRBD1 for D (6 bases). The CDR3 is 17 residues long. Germline CDR1 and CDR2: SEHNR and FQNEAQ (reference sequence). V shed 5 bases and J shed 0 bases, with 17 bases lying between them. Written as DNA, the CDR3 is TGTGCCAGCAGCCTCTCGTCGGGACACCTCTCTGGAAACACCATATATTTT. It encodes CASSLSSGHLSGNTIYF.

Remarks on this clone: Other DNA sequences within the sample encode an identical CDR3. This chain connects TRBV7-9 to TRBJ1-1, with D perhaps matching TRBD1 (6 bases). The germline V and J ends were trimmed by 2 bases and 0 bases, with 7 bases remaining between them. Germline CDR1 is SEHNR and CDR2 is FQNEAQ (reference sequence). The CDR3 contains 14 residues. The CDR3 DNA sequence: TGTGCCAGCAGCTTAACAGGGTTGAACACTGAAGCTTTCTTT. This gives the protein CASSLTGLNTEAFF.

This sequence joins TRBV4-2 and TRBJ1-4, with D unclear. The CDR3 length is 16 residues. With 1 base removed from V and 7 bases from J, the gap between germline ends came to 16 bases. Germline CDR1 reads LGHNA; CDR2 reads YNFKEQ. The CDR3 DNA sequence: TGTGCCAGCAGCCAAGCTGCGGGGAGTGGACGTGAAAAACTGTTTTTT. Amino acids: CASSQAAGSGREKLFF.